Only a few counts were recorded for the clone carrying this T cell receptor beta chain. Its antigen is undetermined. V lost 0 bases and J lost 4; bases outside the gene matches: 3. The germline V gene encodes CDR1 MNHEY and CDR2 SVGAGI. The CDR3 covers 15 residues. This specimen comes from a study of T cell responses to AZD1222 COVID-19 vaccine. Study findings and constraints: Baseline serostatus was positive in only a handful of AZD1222 recipients.

TCRdb's table, derived via immunoSEQ multiplex PCR, lists solely in-frame clones and lacks some. The sample includes around 110,000 clones, 85% to 95% of them seen just once. The receptor was derived from an adult in good health. The sample here was peripheral blood, taken on day 0 of AZD1222 vaccination. V usage is TRBV6-5 and J usage is TRBJ2-7, with TRBD1 matching over 10 bases. CDR3 protein: CASSYSRQGAYEQYF. Here the CDR3 DNA reads TGTGCCAGCAGTTACTCCAGACAGGGGGCATACGAGCAGTACTTC.